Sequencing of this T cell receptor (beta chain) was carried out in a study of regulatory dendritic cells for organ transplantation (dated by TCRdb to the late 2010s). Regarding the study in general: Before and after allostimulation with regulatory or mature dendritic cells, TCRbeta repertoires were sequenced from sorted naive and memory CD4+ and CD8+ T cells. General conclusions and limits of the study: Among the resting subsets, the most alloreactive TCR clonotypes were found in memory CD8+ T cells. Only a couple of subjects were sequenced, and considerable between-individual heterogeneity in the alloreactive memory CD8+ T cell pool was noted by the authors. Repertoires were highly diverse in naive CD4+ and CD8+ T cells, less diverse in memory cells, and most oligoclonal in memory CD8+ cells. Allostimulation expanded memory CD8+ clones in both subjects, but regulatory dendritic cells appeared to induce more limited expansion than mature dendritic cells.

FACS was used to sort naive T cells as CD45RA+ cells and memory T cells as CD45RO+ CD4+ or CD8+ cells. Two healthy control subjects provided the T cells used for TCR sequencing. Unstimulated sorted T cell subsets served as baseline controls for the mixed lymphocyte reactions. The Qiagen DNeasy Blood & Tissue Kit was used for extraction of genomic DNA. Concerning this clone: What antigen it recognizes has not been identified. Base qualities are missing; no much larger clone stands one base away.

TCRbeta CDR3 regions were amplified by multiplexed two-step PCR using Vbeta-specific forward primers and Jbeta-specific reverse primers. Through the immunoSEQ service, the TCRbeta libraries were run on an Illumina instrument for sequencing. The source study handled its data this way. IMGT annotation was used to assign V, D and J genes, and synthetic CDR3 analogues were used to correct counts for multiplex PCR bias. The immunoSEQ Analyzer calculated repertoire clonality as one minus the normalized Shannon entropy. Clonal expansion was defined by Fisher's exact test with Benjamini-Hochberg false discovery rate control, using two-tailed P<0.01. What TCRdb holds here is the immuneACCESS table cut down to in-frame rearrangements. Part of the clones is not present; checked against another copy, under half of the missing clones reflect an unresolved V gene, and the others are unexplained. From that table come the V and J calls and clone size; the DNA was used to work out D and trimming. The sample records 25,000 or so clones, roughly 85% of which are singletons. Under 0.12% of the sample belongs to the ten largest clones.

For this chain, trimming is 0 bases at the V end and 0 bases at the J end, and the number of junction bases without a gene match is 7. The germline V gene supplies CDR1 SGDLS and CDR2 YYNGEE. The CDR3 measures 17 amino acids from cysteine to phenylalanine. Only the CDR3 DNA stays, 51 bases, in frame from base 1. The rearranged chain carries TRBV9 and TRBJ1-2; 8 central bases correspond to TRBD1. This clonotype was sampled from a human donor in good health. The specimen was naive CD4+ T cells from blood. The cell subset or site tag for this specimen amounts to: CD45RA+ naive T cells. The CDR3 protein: CASSVDIGTGANYGYTF. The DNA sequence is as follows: TGTGCCAGCAGCGTAGACATTGGGACAGGCGCTAACTATGGCTACACCTTC.